These T cell receptor beta chains were read from a single sample in a study of cytomegalovirus exposure and HLA in healthy donors. TCRdb's copy holds only in-frame clones and misses some; the assay was immunoSEQ multiplex PCR. The sample holds about 120,000 clones, roughly 77% seen once. The material sequenced was PBMCs. Receptors originate from a man aged 35-49 years in good health and CMV-seronegative. The CDR3 runs from the conserved cysteine through the conserved F or W. A D gene is named only where the DNA matches it firmly. Rows may omit the clone size; those that give it use once, few, many or a size class.

-	TRBJ2-3	12	TRBD2	TRBV29-1	CSSSGGTDTQYF	TGCAGCTCTAGCGGGGGGACAGATACGCAGTATTTT
-	TRBJ2-6	17	TRBD1	TRBV5-8	CASSGRQGLSGANVLTF	TGTGCCAGCAGCGGGAGACAGGGTCTCTCTGGGGCCAACGTCCTGACTTTC
-	TRBJ2-7	15	-	TRBV7-9	CASSFEGLGSYEQYF	TGTGCCAGCAGCTTTGAGGGTCTTGGATCCTACGAGCAGTACTTC
-	TRBJ2-4	17	-	TRBV11-2	CASSSGGGQSLKNIQYF	TGTGCCAGCAGCTCCGGAGGAGGGCAGAGCCTCAAAAACATTCAGTACTTC
-	TRBJ2-1	16	TRBD2	TRBV14	CASSQDWETSVDEQFF	TGTGCCAGCAGCCAAGATTGGGAAACTAGCGTCGATGAGCAGTTCTTC
-	TRBJ1-5	16	TRBD1	TRBV7-2	CASSLEDRVGSQPQHF	TGTGCCAGCAGCTTAGAGGACAGGGTTGGCAGTCAGCCCCAGCATTTT
-	TRBJ2-1	13	-	TRBV11-3	CASSLARYNEQFF	TGTGCCAGCAGCTTAGCACGGTACAATGAGCAGTTCTTC
-	TRBJ1-3	15	-	TRBV7-9	CASGYDRLSGNTIYF	TGTGCCAGCGGCTACGACAGGCTCTCTGGAAACACCATATATTTT
-	TRBJ1-5	15	-	TRBV18	CASSADSIPHQPQHF	TGTGCCAGCTCAGCCGACAGTATCCCTCATCAGCCCCAGCATTTT
-	TRBJ2-6	16	-	TRBV9	CASSETSGAGANVLTF	TGTGCCAGCAGCGAGACCTCGGGAGCTGGGGCCAACGTCCTGACTTTC
once	TRBJ1-3	13	TRBD1	TRBV7-9	CASSNRGGNTIYF	TGTGCCAGCAGCAACAGGGGGGGAAACACCATATATTTT
few	TRBJ1-1	13	-	TRBV11-1	CASSLGRGGWTFF	TGTGCCAGCAGCTTAGGAAGAGGGGGATGGACTTTCTTT
few	TRBJ2-7	15	TRBD2	TRBV6-5	CASSKVAGGLHEQYF	TGTGCCAGCAGCAAAGTAGCGGGGGGGCTCCACGAGCAGTACTTC
-	TRBJ2-3	16	-	TRBV14	CASSRGGRGITDTQYF	TGTGCCAGCAGCCGGGGGGGCAGGGGTATCACAGATACGCAGTATTTT
once	TRBJ1-2	15	TRBD1	TRBV6-1	CASTRIPTGGDGYTF	TGTGCCAGCACCCGAATCCCAACAGGGGGCGATGGCTACACCTTC
once	TRBJ1-1	15	TRBD1	TRBV15	CATSRAGAGGSEAFF	TGTGCCACCAGCAGAGCCGGGGCAGGGGGCTCTGAAGCTTTCTTT
-	TRBJ1-4	15	-	TRBV2	CASSAIRGMNEKLFF	TGTGCCAGCAGTGCCATCAGGGGCATGAATGAAAAACTGTTTTTT
-	TRBJ2-7	15	-	TRBV2	CASIKALVGSYEQYF	TGTGCCAGCATCAAAGCGTTGGTGGGCTCCTACGAGCAGTACTTC
-	TRBJ1-6	15	-	TRBV6-6	CASSWQGTDNSPLHF	TGTGCCAGCAGTTGGCAGGGGACGGATAATTCACCCCTCCACTTT
-	TRBJ2-5	13	-	TRBV30	CARRIGGEETQYF	TGTGCCCGGAGGATAGGGGGGGAAGAGACCCAGTACTTC
-	TRBJ1-1	13	TRBD1	TRBV7-2	CASSSRQGTEAFF	TGTGCCAGCAGCTCGCGACAGGGCACTGAAGCTTTCTTT
-	TRBJ2-3	16	TRBD2	TRBV6-4	CASRPGGSGSTDTQYF	TGTGCCAGCAGGCCTGGCGGGAGTGGAAGCACAGATACGCAGTATTTT
-	TRBJ1-2	14	-	TRBV14	CASRTSGASGGYTF	TGTGCCAGCAGAACCTCAGGGGCCTCGGGAGGCTACACCTTC
-	TRBJ1-2	15	-	TRBV30	CAWSRQGGRIGGYTF	TGTGCCTGGAGTAGGCAGGGAGGAAGAATAGGTGGCTACACCTTC
-	TRBJ1-1	12	-	TRBV29-1	CSVGPINREAFF	TGCAGCGTGGGCCCGATCAACCGTGAAGCTTTCTTT
once	TRBJ1-6	14	-	TRBV2	CASSVETSISPLHF	TGTGCCAGCAGTGTAGAGACAAGCATTTCACCCCTCCACTTT
-	TRBJ2-1	15	TRBD1	TRBV5-1	CASSSGTGPYNEQFF	TGCGCCAGCAGCTCTGGGACAGGGCCCTACAATGAGCAGTTCTTC
-	TRBJ2-5	15	-	TRBV6-1	CASTVAGARQETQYF	TGTGCCAGCACGGTGGCTGGGGCCAGGCAAGAGACCCAGTACTTC
-	TRBJ2-2	15	-	TRBV5-1	CASRVGLLGTGELFF	TGCGCCAGCAGGGTTGGACTGCTGGGCACCGGGGAGCTGTTTTTT
-	TRBJ2-3	15	-	TRBV7-2	CASRGTSSSTDTQYF	TGTGCCAGCAGAGGGACTTCTTCTAGCACAGATACGCAGTATTTT
-	TRBJ1-6	14	-	TRBV5-4	CASSLSAENSPLHF	TGTGCCAGCAGCTTGAGCGCAGAGAATTCACCCCTCCACTTT
-	TRBJ2-3	16	TRBD2	TRBV18	CASSPTGGGGDDTQYF	TGTGCCAGCTCACCGACCGGCGGCGGGGGTGACGATACGCAGTATTTT
few	TRBJ1-3	15	TRBD1	TRBV10-3	CAISTMGQGGNTIYF	TGTGCCATCAGTACCATGGGACAGGGAGGAAACACCATATATTTT
-	TRBJ2-1	17	TRBD2	TRBV27	CASRLGTSGSKGNEQFF	TGTGCCAGCAGGTTAGGTACTAGCGGGAGTAAGGGCAATGAGCAGTTCTTC
-	TRBJ1-6	13	-	TRBV2	CASYRTEQSPLHF	TGTGCCAGCTATCGGACAGAGCAATCACCCCTCCACTTT
few	TRBJ2-2	21	TRBD1	TRBV10-2	CASSESHGTGGARGNTGELFF	TGCGCCAGCAGTGAGTCACACGGGACAGGGGGCGCAAGGGGTAACACCGGGGAGCTGTTTTTT
-	TRBJ1-3	14	-	TRBV10-3	CAIRAGDPGNTIYF	TGTGCCATCAGGGCGGGGGACCCTGGAAACACCATATATTTT
once	TRBJ1-2	14	TRBD1	TRBV4-2	CASSQSAGTVGYTF	TGTGCCAGCAGCCAGTCGGCCGGGACAGTAGGCTACACCTTC
-	TRBJ1-6	14	-	TRBV6-1	CASSQREPNSPLHF	TGTGCCAGCAGTCAAAGGGAGCCGAATTCACCCCTCCACTTT
-	TRBJ2-3	13	-	TRBV7-8	CASSLGAGDTQYF	TGTGCCAGCAGCTTAGGCGCGGGGGATACGCAGTATTTT